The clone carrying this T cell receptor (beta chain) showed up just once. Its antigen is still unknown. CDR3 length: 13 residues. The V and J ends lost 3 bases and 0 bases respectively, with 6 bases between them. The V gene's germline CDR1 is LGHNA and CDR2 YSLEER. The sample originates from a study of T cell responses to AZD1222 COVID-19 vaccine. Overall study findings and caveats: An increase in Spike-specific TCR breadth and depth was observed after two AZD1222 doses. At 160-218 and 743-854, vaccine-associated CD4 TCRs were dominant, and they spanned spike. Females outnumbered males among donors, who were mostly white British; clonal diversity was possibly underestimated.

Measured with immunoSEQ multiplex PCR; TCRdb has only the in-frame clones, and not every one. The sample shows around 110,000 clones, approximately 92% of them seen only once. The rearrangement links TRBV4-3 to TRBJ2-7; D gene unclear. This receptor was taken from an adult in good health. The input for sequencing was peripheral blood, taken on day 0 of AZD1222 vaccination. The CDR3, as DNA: TGCGCCAGCAGCCACTCAACCTCCTACGAGCAGTACTTC. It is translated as CASSHSTSYEQYF.